The 19 T cell receptor beta chains below all came from one sample that was sequenced in a study of blood T cell repertoires in COVID-19. Only in-frame clones appear in the TCRdb table, and some are missing; sequencing was by immunoSEQ multiplex PCR. Counted here are about 370,000 clones, roughly 89% occurring once; the ten biggest clones make up about 6.8%. Sequencing was carried out using peripheral blood. These receptors were collected from a man between 18 and 29 years old with active or convalescent COVID-19.

The CDR3 reads CASSLGRQGALSGNTIYF. The CDR3 region has the DNA TGTGCCAGCAGTTTAGGTAGACAGGGGGCGCTGTCTGGAAACACCATATATTTT. The chain joins TRBV28 to TRBJ1-3; TRBD1 aligns across 10 bases. The V gene's germline CDR1 is MDHEN and CDR2 SYDVKM. This CDR3 contains 18 residues. J lost 1 base, V lost 2 bases, and 8 bases had no gene match.

The chain couples TRBV7-3 to TRBJ2-1; TRBD2 matches 12 bases. Germline CDR1 reads SGHTA; CDR2 reads FQGTGA. With 5 bases clipped from V and 7 bases from J, the junction kept 6 bases outside the gene matches. The CDR3 is made up of 15 amino acids. CDR3 nucleotides: TGTGCCAGCAGCCCCACTAGCGGGGGGAAGAATGAGCAGTTCTTC. Amino acid sequence: CASSPTSGGKNEQFF. Drawing the rest from reference TRBV7-3 and TRBJ2-1, the complete variable domain is GAGVSQTPSNKVTEKGKYVELRCDPISGHTALYWYRQSLGQGPEFLIYFQGTGAADDSGLPNDRFFAVRPEGSVSTLKIQRTERGDSAVYLCASSPTSGGKNEQFFGPGTRLTVL.

This clone occurred a few times. The chain uses TRBV5-1 and TRBJ2-3; D might be TRBD1 (5 bases). The length of the CDR3 is 15 residues. V was cut by 1 base and J by 1 base, with 10 bases left in between. In germline, CDR1 is SGHRS, CDR2 YFSETQ. CDR3 sequence (DNA): TGCGCCAGCAGCTTGAACAGGAGACGCACAGATACGCAGTATTTT. Translating it yields CASSLNRRRTDTQYF.

Comments on this clone: This CDR3 fails to terminate in the conserved phenylalanine or tryptophan, so it likely reflects a read error. The limits of the CDR3 on the DNA are not certain, so only TCRdb's listed CDR3 is given. The rearrangement joins TRBV28 to TRBJ1-2; TRBD1 is the table's D call, not checked against the DNA. The germline gives CDR1 MDHEN, CDR2 SYDVKM. The CDR3 comprises 14 residues, both ends counted. This CDR3 is CASSFLQDRGKVRL.

This clone was seen a single time. The chain joins TRBV28 to TRBJ2-1; 7 bases map to TRBD2. Per germline, CDR1 MDHEN and CDR2 SYDVKM. The V gene end was trimmed by 2 bases and the J gene end by 1 base; junction bases not matched to a gene: 8. The CDR3 contains 17 residues. The CDR3 here is CASSLEVLGLSYNEQFF. The CDR3 region has the DNA TGTGCCAGCAGTTTAGAAGTTTTGGGACTATCCTACAATGAGCAGTTCTTC.

This rearrangement joins TRBV27 to TRBJ1-4; 8 bases align to TRBD1. V trimming: 6 bases; J trimming: 8 bases; junction bases outside the gene matches: 8. The CDR3 is 14 amino acids. Germline loops: CDR1 MNHEY, CDR2 SMNVEV (reference sequence). CDR3 nucleotides: TGTGCCAGCAGGGCGGACAGGGTTGCCGAAAAACTGTTTTTT. Its translation is CASRADRVAEKLFF. Looking up the rest from reference TRBV27 and TRBJ1-4 gives the full variable domain: EAQVTQNPRYLITVTGKKLTVTCSQNMNHEYMSWYRQDPGLGLRQIYYSMNVEVTDKGDVPEGYKVSRKEKRNFPLILESPSPNQTSLYFCASRADRVAEKLFFGSGTQLSVL.

The gene calls are TRBV7-2 and TRBJ1-6; 7 nucleotides line up with TRBD1. From germline, CDR1 is SGHTA and CDR2 FQGNSA. With 2 bases clipped from V and 7 bases from J, the junction kept 2 bases outside the gene matches. CDR3 length: 14 amino acids. CDR3 sequence reads: CASSLQGGNSPLHF. The CDR3 DNA sequence: TGTGCCAGCAGCTTACAGGGGGGCAATTCACCCCTCCACTTT.

This chain links TRBV4-2 with TRBJ2-1; tentative D call: TRBD1 (6 bases). V lost 4 bases and J 4 bases, leaving 20 bases between the germline ends. Germline V gives CDR1 LGHNA, CDR2 YNFKEQ. The CDR3 has 17 residues. CDR3 sequence (DNA): TGTGCCAGCAGCCCAAGCACGGCCTACCAGGGGTACAATGAGCAGTTCTTC. Protein product: CASSPSTAYQGYNEQFF.

This rearrangement joins TRBV5-4 to TRBJ1-1; no clear D gene. This CDR3 region has 13 residues. Trimming shortened V by 4 bases and J by 7 bases, and 14 bases separated the two germline ends. The germline V gene encodes CDR1 SGHNT and CDR2 YYREEE (reference sequence). CDR3 DNA: TGTGCCAGCAGCCCGGAAACAGCACTTGAAGCTTTCTTT. This gives the protein CASSPETALEAFF. The full variable domain, with the rest looked up from reference TRBV5-4 and TRBJ1-1, is ETGVTQSPTHLIKTRGQQVTLRCSSQSGHNTVSWYQQALGQGPQFIFQYYREEENGRGNFPPRFSGLQFPNYSSELNVNALELDDSALYLCASSPETALEAFFGQGTRLTVV.

The CDR3 DNA reads TGTGCCAGCAGTTTATCGTCGGCGGCTCGCAATCAGCCCCAGCATTTT. It is translated as CASSLSSAARNQPQHF. The chain joins TRBV27 to TRBJ1-5; D gene uncertain. V lost 0 bases and J 2 bases, leaving 11 bases between the germline ends. This CDR3 contains 16 residues. Per germline, CDR1 MNHEY and CDR2 SMNVEV (reference sequence).

The rearrangement joins TRBV7-9 to TRBJ2-4; 11 bases agree with TRBD2. CDR3 size: 19 residues. In germline, CDR1 is SEHNR, CDR2 FQNEAQ (reference sequence). Unmatched junction bases numbered 11, after V lost 1 base and J lost 3 bases. CDR3: CASSLVPTSGTVGKNIQYF. CDR3 bases: TGTGCCAGCAGCTTAGTCCCGACTAGCGGGACAGTTGGCAAAAACATTCAGTACTTC.

This sequence joins TRBV2 and TRBJ2-7; tentative D call: TRBD2 (5 bases). Trimming shortened V by 7 bases and J by 4 bases, and 11 bases separated the two germline ends. Germline lookup yields CDR1 SNHLY and CDR2 FYNNEI. There are 12 residues in the CDR3. The CDR3 protein is CASIKDFYEQYF. The CDR3 DNA reads as TGTGCCAGCATCAAGGACTTTTACGAGCAGTACTTC.

The chain employs TRBV27 and TRBJ2-2; 8 nucleotides align to TRBD2. With 4 bases clipped from V and 4 bases from J, the junction kept 14 bases outside the gene matches. The germline V gene encodes CDR1 MNHEY and CDR2 SMNVEV (reference sequence). This CDR3 region has 18 residues. Here the CDR3 DNA reads TGTGCCAGCAGTTCATTTAGACTCGGGACTAGAAGCACCGGGGAGCTGTTTTTT. Amino acids: CASSSFRLGTRSTGELFF.

Worth noting for this clone: At the DNA level, this CDR3 is encoded by other sequences in the same sample as well. The chain links TRBV19 to TRBJ1-2; no firm D call. Germline V gene sequence: CDR1 LNHDA, CDR2 SQIVND (reference sequence). CDR3 length: 14 amino acids. Trimming cost V 2 bases and J 1 base, with 8 bases left between them. The CDR3 here is CASSIFHSNYGYTF. DNA of the CDR3: TGTGCCAGTAGTATATTTCACAGTAACTATGGCTACACCTTC.

The V and J genes are TRBV28 and TRBJ1-2; no firm D call. Germline CDR1 is MDHEN and CDR2 is SYDVKM. V was cut by 7 bases and J by 0 bases, with 18 bases left in between. The CDR3 is 16 amino acids. CDR3: CASMGEERLANYGYTF. The CDR3 region has the DNA TGTGCCAGCATGGGTGAAGAACGACTAGCTAACTATGGCTACACCTTC.

The V gene is TRBV19, the J gene TRBJ2-7; D ambiguous. This CDR3 is 13 amino acids long. The V end lost 3 bases, the J end lost 5 bases, and 11 bases lay between the germline ends. In germline, CDR1 is LNHDA, CDR2 SQIVND (reference sequence). As DNA, the CDR3 is TGTGCCAGTAGTATTAGCCGAGTCCACGAGCAGTACTTC. This translates into CASSISRVHEQYF. Using reference TRBV19 and TRBJ2-7 for the parts outside the CDR3, the full variable domain is DGGITQSPKYLFRKEGQNVTLSCEQNLNHDAMYWYRQDPGQGLRLIYYSQIVNDFQKGDIAEGYSVSREKKESFPLTVTSAQKNPTAFYLCASSISRVHEQYFGPGTRLTVT.

J is TRBJ1-2 and V is TRBV5-4, with TRBD1 identical over 9 bases. Germline trimming cut 3 bases from V and 0 bases from J; bases unmatched to any gene: 6. Germline V CDR1 and CDR2: SGHNT, YYREEE (reference sequence). The CDR3 consists of 16 residues. For the CDR3, the DNA is TGTGCCAGCAGCTCAACAGGGGGCGTAGCTAACTATGGCTACACCTTC. Its protein is CASSSTGGVANYGYTF.

The sample holds one count of this clone. The chain recombines TRBV28 with TRBJ1-5; 11 nucleotides align to TRBD1. The CDR3 runs 16 residues. Losses at the gene ends were 4 bases for V and 4 bases for J; bases not matched to a gene: 6. Germline V gene lookup returns CDR1 MDHEN and CDR2 SYDVKM. For the CDR3, the DNA is TGTGCCAGCAGTTCCTCCGGGACAGGGGGAAATCAGCCCCAGCATTTT. Encoded protein: CASSSSGTGGNQPQHF.

The chain uses TRBV19 and TRBJ1-4; D not certain. CDR1 and CDR2 (germline): LNHDA, SQIVND (reference sequence). CDR3 size: 15 residues. V lost 1 base and J 5 bases, leaving 11 bases between the germline ends. CDR3 loop: CASSIGPRRNEKLFF. The CDR3 DNA reads TGTGCCAGTAGTATAGGTCCCAGGAGGAATGAAAAACTGTTTTTT.